This T cell receptor beta chain was sequenced for a study of CD8 T cells in ankylosing spondylitis. Study-level findings and limits: A TCR beta motif of several highly homologous variants appeared characteristic of ankylosing spondylitis blood. Enrichment of disease-linked clones was reportedly significant in matched ankylosing spondylitis synovial fluid. Reactive arthritis synovial fluid and blood previously showed some of these motif variants.

This clonotype has more than one count but fewer than ten. What it binds is not known. The CDR3 sequence is 14 residues long. Per the germline V gene, CDR1 is SGHTA and CDR2 is FQGNSA. Trimming left V 5 bases short and J 3 bases short, with 12 bases between. The authors made TCR beta libraries by quantitative 5'-RACE with molecular barcodes. Via MiXCR, TCRdb re-called the 5' RACE reads, giving one row per CDR3 protein. The sample carries approximately 42,000 distinct CDR3 sequences, roughly 9.6% recorded once. This TCR derives from a male donor with ankylosing spondylitis or in good health (not recorded which). The chain carries TRBV7-2 and TRBJ2-3; D is unresolved. The sequencing sample was made of blood, either unsorted or a sorted T cell fraction (not recorded which). CDR3 region: CASSQEPRTDTQYF. CDR3 DNA: TGTGCCAGCAGCCAGGAGCCCAGGACAGATACGCAGTATTTT.